The clone carrying this TCR beta chain was counted only a few times. Antigen unknown. The sample is drawn from a study of cytotoxic CD8 clonotypes in ibrutinib-treated CLL. The study, taken as a whole, reports: Under therapy, public clonotypes either contracted or stayed stable, and they were uncommon.

Targeted sequencing depth ranged from 1 in 200,000 to 1 in 1 million T cells. Some clones are missing from TCRdb's copy, which holds only in-frame ones; the method was immunoSEQ multiplex PCR. Among some 150,000 clones listed, 60% to 80% were seen once. This CDR3 is built from 13 residues. Germline CDR1 reads MNHEY; CDR2 reads SMNVEV (reference sequence). Trimming pared 8 bases from V and 1 base from J, leaving 12 bases between. Sequences were derived from PBMCs, sampled after 12 months of ibrutinib treatment. This receptor was taken from a human donor with chronic lymphocytic leukemia. The chain carries TRBV27 and TRBJ2-7; no reliable D call. The DNA for the CDR3 is TGTGCCAGCGCGACACGCCGGTCCTACGAGCAGTACTTC. Translating it yields CASATRRSYEQYF.